The 2 T cell receptor beta chains presented below share a single source sample, sequenced in a study of beta chain features in type 1 diabetes. Study outcomes and limitations: There was a moderate but significant shortening of TCRB CDR3s in all four CD4+ subsets of Type 1 diabetes patients.

Expressed TCRB transcripts were sequenced because the entire RNA isolate underwent reverse transcription. Data came from immunoSEQ multiplex PCR; TCRdb stores just in-frame clones and leaves some out. Of under 250,000 clones in the sample, about 15% were seen once. No antigen is known for these receptors. The material sequenced was naive CD4+ T cells from blood. All receptors come from a man younger than 45 with type 1 diabetes.

The chain carries TRBV5-1 and TRBJ1-2; TRBD1 matches at 7 bases. With V trimmed by 1 base and J by 0 bases, 9 bases remained unmatched. This CDR3 has 17 residues. Germline values: CDR1 SGHRS, CDR2 YFSETQ. The CDR3 nucleotides are TGCGCCAGCAGCTTGTCCGGGACAGAAACTGCTAACTATGGCTACACCTTC. Translating gives CASSLSGTETANYGYTF.

The chain joins TRBV9 to TRBJ2-1; TRBD2 aligns across 11 bases. J gave up 9 bases and V 1 base, and 6 bases lay outside the gene matches. CDR1 is SGDLS, CDR2 YYNGEE, per germline. The CDR3 consists of 15 residues. The CDR3 DNA sequence: TGTGCCAGCAGCGTACGACTAGCGGGAAAAGGTGAGCAGTTCTTC. This encodes CASSVRLAGKGEQFF.